This TCR beta chain is from a study of shared clonotypes between healthy human individuals. Study-wide findings and caveats: Exclusively blood specimens were collected; tissue repertoires likely differ. Rarefaction indicated that sorted-subset sequencing remained incomplete although depth was large. Larger estimated richness was generally seen in naive subsets than in memory subsets. Sharing across four donors was highest in naive CD4 (approximately 5%) and lowest in memory CD8 (0.4%).

The CDR3 runs to 15 residues. Germline V gene sequence: CDR1 SGDLS, CDR2 YYNGEE. The V end lost 0 bases, the J end lost 4 bases, and 10 bases lay between the germline ends. The method was immunoSEQ multiplex PCR; TCRdb's version includes in-frame clones alone and lacks a portion of them. The sample lists under 850,000 clones; over 60% were seen once. A remark on this clone: Its antigen is unknown.

The sequence derives from a woman under 40 in good health. The chain uses TRBV9 and TRBJ2-2; weak D call: TRBD2 (6 bases). Material for sequencing was memory CD4+ T cells sorted from blood. The subset denotes: CD45RA-negative fraction. This CDR3 reads CASSVDGSSTGELFF. As DNA, the CDR3 is TGTGCCAGCAGCGTAGACGGGAGTAGCACCGGGGAGCTGTTTTTT.